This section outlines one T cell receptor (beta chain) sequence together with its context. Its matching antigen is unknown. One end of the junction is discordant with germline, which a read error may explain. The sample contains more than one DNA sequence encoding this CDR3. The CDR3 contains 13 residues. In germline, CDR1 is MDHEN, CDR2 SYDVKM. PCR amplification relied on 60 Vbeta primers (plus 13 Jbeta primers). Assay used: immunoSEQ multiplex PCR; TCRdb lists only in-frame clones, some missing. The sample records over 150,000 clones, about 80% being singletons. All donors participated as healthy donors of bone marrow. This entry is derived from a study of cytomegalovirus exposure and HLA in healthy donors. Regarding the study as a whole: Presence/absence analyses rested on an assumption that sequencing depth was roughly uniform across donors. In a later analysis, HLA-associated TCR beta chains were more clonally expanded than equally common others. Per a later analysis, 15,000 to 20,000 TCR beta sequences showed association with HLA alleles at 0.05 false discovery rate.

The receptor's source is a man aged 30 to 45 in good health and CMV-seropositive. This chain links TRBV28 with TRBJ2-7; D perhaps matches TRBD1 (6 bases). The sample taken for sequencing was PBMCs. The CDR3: CASNEQGPDEQYF. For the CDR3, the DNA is TGCGCCAGCAATGAACAGGGACCTGACGAGCAGTACTTC.